This T cell receptor (beta chain) was profiled in a study of shared clonotypes between healthy human individuals. Recent acute infections and vaccinations were absent in the healthy HIV-negative adult donors. Study results and limitations: Although depth was large, rarefaction showed that sequencing of the sorted subsets was incomplete. Some clonotypes were shared by all four sorted-subset donors, while others were not shared. The non-shared ones had lower generation probabilities than the shared ones. Specimens sampled were limited to blood, with tissue repertoires likely differing.

Germline V gene lookup returns CDR1 SGDLS and CDR2 YYNGEE. The CDR3 totals 12 residues. V lost 3 bases and J lost 5; bases outside the gene matches: 2. Assay used: immunoSEQ multiplex PCR; TCRdb lists only in-frame clones, some missing. Of some 1,600,000 clones in the sample, 95% to 99% were seen once. As for this clone: Antigen specificity is unknown.

The genes are TRBV9 and TRBJ2-7; 7 bases align to TRBD2. Sequencing input: naive CD4+ T cells sorted from blood. Subset in this sample: CD45RA+ positively selected. The clonotype comes from a young man in good health. CDR3 protein: CASSGTSDEQYF. The CDR3 DNA sequence: TGTGCCAGCAGCGGAACTAGCGACGAGCAGTACTTC.